These 14 T cell receptor beta chains came from one sample sequenced in a study of T cells in Graves' hyperthyroidism and ophthalmopathy (dated by TCRdb to the late 2010s). Libraries were made using multiplex PCR. TCRdb records Illumina HiSeq 2000 as the sequencer. Amplification of TCR beta CDR3 regions was carried out from RNA transcripts. For the first round of RT-PCR on the TCR CDR3, the HTBI primer set was used together with the Qiagen OneStep RT-PCR kit. TCRdb reprocessing: public reads trimmed at Q25 with fastp, clones called with MiXCR, in-frame beta chains kept. Each CDR3 protein gets just one entry, which takes the most common genes and DNA from the rows behind it. This sample holds approximately 600,000 distinct CDR3 sequences; roughly 14% were observed only once. Around 4.5% of the sample belongs to the ten largest clones. The sequencing sample was made of blood. Receptors were obtained from a woman in her forties with Graves' ophthalmopathy.

This clonotype was counted a few times. The genes are TRBV24-1 and TRBJ2-2, with 8 positions matching TRBD2. In germline, CDR1 is KGHDR, CDR2 SFDVKD. Trimming took 3 bases from V and 6 from J; bases not matched to a gene: 11. The CDR3 has 17 residues. The CDR3 is CATSDRTSGSQSGELFF. The CDR3 coding sequence is TGTGCCACCAGTGATCGGACGAGCGGGAGTCAGTCCGGGGAGCTGTTTTTT.

This clonotype was picked up many times. V gene TRBV30 combines with J gene TRBJ1-3, with a weak D call TRBD1 (5 bases). Germline values: CDR1 GTSNPN, CDR2 SVGIG (reference sequence). Trimming shortened V by 3 bases and J by 1 base, and 10 bases separated the two germline ends. This CDR3 has 14 residues. The CDR3 region is CAWRDRISGNTIYF. The DNA for the CDR3 is TGTGCCTGGAGAGACAGAATATCTGGAAACACCATATATTTT.

This clonotype came up many times. This chain joins TRBV4-1 and TRBJ2-7, with unresolved D. From germline, CDR1 is MGHRA and CDR2 YSYEKL. This CDR3 region has 14 residues. Trimming removed 4 bases at V and 5 bases at J, with 15 bases between. In nucleotides, the CDR3 is TGCGCCAGCAGCCCCCGAGCAAAGCTCCACGAGCAGTACTTC. Residues: CASSPRAKLHEQYF.

This clonotype was seen at least ten times. The chain recombines TRBV29-1 with TRBJ1-1; no clear D gene. The CDR3 totals 12 residues. The germline V gene has CDR1 SQVTM and CDR2 ANQGSEA. With 5 bases removed from V and 5 bases from J, the gap between germline ends came to 12 bases. The DNA for the CDR3 is TGCAGCGTTACCTCCCGGGGTACTGAAGCTTTCTTT. Amino acids: CSVTSRGTEAFF.

This clonotype was observed many times. CDR3 loop: CASSYSEQPQHF. The CDR3 coding sequence is TGTGCCAGCAGTTACTCGGAGCAGCCCCAGCATTTT. The chain joins TRBV6-5 to TRBJ1-5; D unresolved. The length of the CDR3 is 12 residues. Germline assignment: CDR1 MNHEY and CDR2 SVGAGI. The V end lost 0 bases, the J end lost 7 bases, and 4 bases lay between the germline ends.

This clonotype was found many times. The gene calls are TRBV28 and TRBJ1-2; possible D gene TRBD1, 6 bases. This CDR3 is built from 15 residues. The V end lost 6 bases, the J end lost 5 bases, and 19 bases lay between the germline ends. Germline CDR1 is MDHEN and CDR2 is SYDVKM. The CDR3 sequence is CASSPLHGGAYGYTF. The CDR3 DNA follows: TGTGCCAGCAGCCCCCTTCACGGGGGCGCGTATGGCTACACCTTC.

This clonotype came up many times. The chain employs TRBV20-1 and TRBJ2-7, with 13 bases that match TRBD2. CDR3 size: 17 residues. Trimming took 6 bases from V and 4 from J; bases not matched to a gene: 15. Germline CDR1 reads DFQATT; CDR2 reads SNEGSKA (reference sequence). The CDR3 nucleotides read TGCAGTGCGCGAGGGGGAACCGGGACTAGCGGGATATACGAGCAGTACTTC. Translated: CSARGGTGTSGIYEQYF.

This clonotype was observed at least ten times. V is TRBV6-5 and J is TRBJ1-1; 7 bases line up with TRBD1. The length of the CDR3 is 13 residues. Germline trimming cut 4 bases from V and 1 base from J; bases unmatched to any gene: 0. Germline CDR1 MNHEY, CDR2 SVGAGI. CDR3 sequence (DNA): TGTGCCAGCAGTTGGGACAGGAACACTGAAGCTTTCTTT. Its protein is CASSWDRNTEAFF.

This clonotype was seen a few times. The genes are TRBV4-2 and TRBJ1-1, with 9 bases lining up with TRBD1. This CDR3 spans 17 amino acids. V dropped 4 bases and J dropped 7; count of bases not matched to a gene: 16. Looked up from germline, CDR1 is LGHNA and CDR2 is YNFKEQ. Here the CDR3 DNA reads TGTGCCAGCAGCCCAGGGACAGGGAGTAACTCCGCCTTTGAAGCTTTCTTT. As protein: CASSPGTGSNSAFEAFF.

This clonotype has a count of ten or more. The genes are TRBV6-2 or TRBV6-3 and TRBJ2-5; maybe TRBD2 (5 bases). The germline V and J ends were trimmed by 2 bases and 0 bases, with 13 bases remaining between them. From germline, CDR1 is MNHEY and CDR2 SVGEGT. This CDR3 contains 16 residues. CDR3 amino acids: CASSYGSSRYQETQYF. CDR3 nucleotides: TGTGCCAGCAGTTACGGGTCTAGCAGGTACCAAGAGACCCAGTACTTC.

This clonotype turned up a few times. The chain is built from TRBV7-2 and TRBJ2-5; 7 positions match TRBD2. CDR1 and CDR2 from the germline V gene are SGHTA and FQGNSA. This CDR3 is 16 amino acids long. Trimming removed 5 bases from V and 6 bases from J; junction bases left unmatched: 15. Here the CDR3 reads CASSPVTGGGHQTQYF. The CDR3 DNA reads TGTGCCAGCAGCCCCGTGACGGGGGGAGGACACCAGACCCAGTACTTC.

This clonotype was picked up many times. V usage is TRBV19 and J usage is TRBJ2-7, with unresolved D. V lost 5 bases, J lost 3 bases, and 17 bases lay in between. Germline loops: CDR1 LNHDA, CDR2 SQIVND (reference sequence). This CDR3 contains 15 residues. CDR3 sequence reads: CASSPAFDPNYEQYF. CDR3 DNA sequence: TGTGCCAGTAGTCCAGCATTCGACCCAAACTACGAGCAGTACTTC.

This clonotype came up a few times. A clone one base away is much larger, so this may be a read error. The chain links TRBV24-1 to TRBJ2-5; tentatively, D is TRBD1 or TRBD2 (5 bases each). CDR1 and CDR2 from the germline V gene are KGHDR and SFDVKD. V was cut by 5 bases and J by 0 bases, with 15 bases left in between. The CDR3 has 16 amino acids. CDR3 coding DNA: TGTGCCACCAGTGGCCGTGGGACGTCGTACCAAGAGACCCAGTACTTC. Amino acid sequence: CATSGRGTSYQETQYF.

There are many counts of this clonotype. The chain uses TRBV6-6 and TRBJ1-1, with D unresolved. Germline CDR1 reads MNHNY; CDR2 reads SVGAGI (reference sequence). Trimming removed 8 bases at V and 0 bases at J, with 25 bases between. This CDR3 is 18 amino acids long. This CDR3 reads CASPGVAGLRGMNTEAFF. In DNA form, the CDR3 reads TGTGCCAGCCCCGGGGTGGCCGGGTTGCGTGGAATGAACACTGAAGCTTTCTTT.